This TCR beta chain came from a study of shared clonotypes between healthy human individuals. Study conclusions and caveats: A generally larger estimated richness was seen in naive subsets than in memory subsets.

Generated by immunoSEQ multiplex PCR, the TCRdb table keeps only in-frame clones and is missing some. The sample holds 2 million to 2.5 million clones, about 90% seen once. This clone showed up just a few times. Its antigen is unknown. CDR1 ENHRY and CDR2 SYGVKD come from the germline V gene. Trimming pared 5 bases from V and 5 bases from J, leaving 6 bases between. There are 11 residues in the CDR3. The J gene is TRBJ2-5, the V gene TRBV10-3; the D is unclear. The material sequenced was naive CD4+ T cells from PBMCs. The subset was: CD45RA+ positively selected. The TCR comes from a young man in good health. Some clones in this sample may be carry-over from other donors' samples. CDR3 DNA: TGTGCCATCAGTTCCGGGGAGACCCAGTACTTC. Translation gives CAISSGETQYF.